The 5 T cell receptor beta chains reported below all come from one sample, sequenced in a study of early T cells in non-severe SARS-CoV-2 infection. Each CDR3 protein gets one entry after TCRdb re-called the 5' RACE reads with MiXCR. The data contain tens of thousands of distinct CDR3 sequences, about 10% of them seen just once; the ten biggest clones take up 6% to 8%. Material for sequencing was whole blood. Receptors originate from an adult who was a healthcare worker with PCR-confirmed SARS-CoV-2 infection or an uninfected control (not recorded which).

This clonotype was counted many times. This chain uses TRBV20-1 with TRBJ2-7, with 10 positions matching TRBD2. V was clipped by 4 bases and J by 3 bases; unmatched bases: 6. This CDR3 spans 14 amino acids. Germline values: CDR1 DFQATT, CDR2 SNEGSKA (reference sequence). The CDR3 loop reads CSATSGRNYYEQYF. CDR3 DNA sequence: TGCAGTGCTACTAGCGGGAGAAATTACTACGAGCAGTACTTC.

This clonotype was seen at least ten times. The chain uses TRBV20-1 and TRBJ2-5; D is tentatively TRBD1 or TRBD2 (5 bases each). The CDR3 length is 14 residues. Germline loops: CDR1 DFQATT, CDR2 SNEGSKA (reference sequence). V lost 4 bases, J lost 5 bases, and 17 bases lay in between. The CDR3 region has the DNA TGCAGTGCTATTCGGGGCGCCCGAGGTGAGACCCAGTACTTC. It yields the protein CSAIRGARGETQYF.

This rearrangement joins TRBV7-9 to TRBJ2-3; D may match TRBD1 or TRBD2 (5 bases each). The CDR3 is 14 amino acids. V was shortened by 5 bases and J by 6 bases, with 15 bases between the two germline ends. The V gene's germline CDR1 is SEHNR and CDR2 FQNEAQ (reference sequence). CDR3 residues: CASSPGDARDTQYF. The CDR3 DNA sequence: TGTGCCAGCAGCCCCGGGGACGCCCGGGATACGCAGTATTTT. The whole variable domain, remainder taken from reference TRBV7-9 and TRBJ2-3, is DTGVSQNPRHKITKRGQNVTFRCDPISEHNRLYWYRQTLGQGPEFLTYFQNEAQLEKSRLLSDRFSAERPKGSFSTLEIQRTEQGDSAMYLCASSPGDARDTQYFGPGTRLTVL.

This clonotype was recorded many times. V usage is TRBV2 and J usage is TRBJ2-7, with D tentatively TRBD1 or TRBD2 (5 bases each). V was cut by 7 bases and J by 5 bases, with 15 bases left in between. The CDR3 runs to 13 residues. CDR1 SNHLY and CDR2 FYNNEI come from the germline V gene. The CDR3 DNA follows: TGTGCCAGCACCGGGGACGGTATCGACGAGCAGTACTTC. Encoded protein: CASTGDGIDEQYF.

At least ten counts were recorded for this clonotype. The gene calls are TRBV9 and TRBJ2-1; D is undetermined. Germline lookup yields CDR1 SGDLS and CDR2 YYNGEE. CDR3 length: 15 amino acids. V was trimmed by 0 bases and J by 8 bases, leaving 15 bases between them. The CDR3 is CASSVGLLAQDEQFF. The CDR3 region has the DNA TGTGCCAGCAGCGTAGGTTTGTTGGCCCAGGATGAGCAGTTCTTC. The whole variable domain, filled in from reference TRBV9 and TRBJ2-1, reads DSGVTQTPKHLITATGQRVTLRCSPRSGDLSVYWYQQSLDQGLQFLIQYYNGEERAKGNILERFSAQQFPDLHSELNLSSLELGDSALYFCASSVGLLAQDEQFFGPGTRLTVL.